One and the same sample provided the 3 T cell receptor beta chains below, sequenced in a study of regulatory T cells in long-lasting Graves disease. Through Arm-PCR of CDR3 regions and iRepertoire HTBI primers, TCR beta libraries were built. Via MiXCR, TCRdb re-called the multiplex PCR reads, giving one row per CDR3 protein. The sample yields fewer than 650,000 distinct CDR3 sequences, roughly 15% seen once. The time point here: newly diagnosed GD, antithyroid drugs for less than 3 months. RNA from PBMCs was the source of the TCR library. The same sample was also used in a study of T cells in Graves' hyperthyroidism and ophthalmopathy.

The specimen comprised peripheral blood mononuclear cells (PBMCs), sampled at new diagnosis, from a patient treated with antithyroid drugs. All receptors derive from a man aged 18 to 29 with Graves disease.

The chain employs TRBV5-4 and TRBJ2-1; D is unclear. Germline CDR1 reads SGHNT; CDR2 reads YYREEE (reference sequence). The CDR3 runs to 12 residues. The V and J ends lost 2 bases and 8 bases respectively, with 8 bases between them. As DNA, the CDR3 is TGTGCCAGCAGCTTTAATGTTCATGAGCAGTTCTTC. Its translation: CASSFNVHEQFF.

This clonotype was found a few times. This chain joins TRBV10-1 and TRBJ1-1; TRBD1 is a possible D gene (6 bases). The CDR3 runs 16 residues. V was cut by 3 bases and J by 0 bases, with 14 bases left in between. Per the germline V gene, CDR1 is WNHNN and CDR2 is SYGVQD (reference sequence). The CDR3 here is CASSDYRDPMNTEAFF. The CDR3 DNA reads TGCGCCAGCAGTGACTACAGGGACCCCATGAACACTGAAGCTTTCTTT.

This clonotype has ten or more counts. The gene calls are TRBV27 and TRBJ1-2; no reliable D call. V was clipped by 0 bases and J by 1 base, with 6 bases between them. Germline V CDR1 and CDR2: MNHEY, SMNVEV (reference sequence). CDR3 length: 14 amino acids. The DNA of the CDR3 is TGTGCCAGCAGTTTATCAGGAAATAACTATGGCTACACCTTC. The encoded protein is CASSLSGNNYGYTF.